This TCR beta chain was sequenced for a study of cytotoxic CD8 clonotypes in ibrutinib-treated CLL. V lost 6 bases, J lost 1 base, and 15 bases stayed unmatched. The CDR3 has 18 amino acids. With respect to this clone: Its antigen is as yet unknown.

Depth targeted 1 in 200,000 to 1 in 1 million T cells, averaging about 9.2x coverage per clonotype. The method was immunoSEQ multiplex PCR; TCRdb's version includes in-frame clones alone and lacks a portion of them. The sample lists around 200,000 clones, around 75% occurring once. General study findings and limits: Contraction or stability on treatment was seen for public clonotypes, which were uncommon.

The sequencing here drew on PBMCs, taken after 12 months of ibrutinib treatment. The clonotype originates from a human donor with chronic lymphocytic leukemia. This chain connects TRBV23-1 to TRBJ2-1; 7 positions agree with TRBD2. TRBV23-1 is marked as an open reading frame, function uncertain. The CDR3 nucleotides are TGCGCCAGCAGCCCAGAAGCGTATGCGGGAGAGTCCTACAATGAGCAGTTCTTC. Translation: CASSPEAYAGESYNEQFF.